A selection of T cell receptor beta chains follows, all from one sample in a study of blood T cells in healthy people across ages. TCRdb analysed the 5' RACE reads with MiXCR anew, one entry per CDR3 protein. Of hundreds of thousands of distinct CDR3 sequences listed, 56% are singletons. The sequencing sample was made of blood. The receptors come from a man aged 40-49 years in good health. Both conserved end residues are part of each CDR3. D genes are given only for firm matches. Size values are once, few and many counts, or a class for expanded clones, and some rows have none.

>NA|once|TRBJ2-2|TRBV29-1
CSVVTGSGELFF
TGCAGCGTTGTTACCGGGTCCGGGGAGCTGTTTTTT
>TRBD1|few|TRBJ1-2|TRBV20-1
CSARDLTGGSYGYTF
TGCAGTGCTAGAGACCTGACAGGGGGTAGCTATGGCTACACCTTC
>TRBD1|NA|TRBJ2-4|TRBV28
CASSTFDRGHNIQYF
TGTGCCAGCAGCACGTTCGACAGGGGGCACAACATTCAGTACTTC
>NA|NA|TRBJ1-2|TRBV12-3/TRBV12-4
CASSLGNGYYGYTF
TGTGCCAGCAGTTTAGGAAACGGTTACTATGGCTACACCTTC
>TRBD1|once|TRBJ2-6|TRBV20-1
CSAKGTGSGANVLTF
TGCAGTGCTAAAGGGACAGGGTCTGGGGCCAACGTCCTGACTTTC
>TRBD1|NA|TRBJ2-7|TRBV7-3
CASSLIGTDALEQYF
TGTGCCAGCAGCTTAATCGGGACAGACGCTCTAGAGCAGTACTTC
>TRBD1|NA|TRBJ1-5|TRBV12-3/TRBV12-4
CASSATDRGRGQPQHF
TGTGCCAGCAGTGCCACCGACAGGGGACGGGGTCAGCCCCAGCATTTT
>TRBD1|NA|TRBJ2-3|TRBV20-1
CSAVPGQGKDTQYF
TGCAGTGCTGTACCGGGACAGGGGAAAGATACGCAGTATTTT
>TRBD2|few|TRBJ2-3|TRBV7-2
CASRRGSGGTDTQYF
TGTGCCAGCCGCCGAGGGAGCGGGGGCACAGATACGCAGTATTTT
>NA|few|TRBJ2-5|TRBV20-1
CSARLVQTQYF
TGCAGTGCTAGACTAGTTCAGACCCAGTACTTC